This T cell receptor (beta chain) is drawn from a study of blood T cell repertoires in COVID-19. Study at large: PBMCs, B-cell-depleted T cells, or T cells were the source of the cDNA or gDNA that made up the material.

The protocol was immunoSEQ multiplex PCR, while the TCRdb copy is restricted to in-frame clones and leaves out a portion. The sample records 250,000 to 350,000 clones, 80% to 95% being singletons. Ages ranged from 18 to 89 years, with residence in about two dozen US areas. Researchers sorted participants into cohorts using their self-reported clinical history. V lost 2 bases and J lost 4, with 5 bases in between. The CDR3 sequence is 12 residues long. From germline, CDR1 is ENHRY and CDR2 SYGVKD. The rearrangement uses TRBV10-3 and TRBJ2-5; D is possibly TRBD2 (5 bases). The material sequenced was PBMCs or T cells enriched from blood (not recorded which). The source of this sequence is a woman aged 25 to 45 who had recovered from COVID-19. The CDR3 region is CAISERGETQYF. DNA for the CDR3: TGTGCCATCAGTGAGCGGGGAGAGACCCAGTACTTC.